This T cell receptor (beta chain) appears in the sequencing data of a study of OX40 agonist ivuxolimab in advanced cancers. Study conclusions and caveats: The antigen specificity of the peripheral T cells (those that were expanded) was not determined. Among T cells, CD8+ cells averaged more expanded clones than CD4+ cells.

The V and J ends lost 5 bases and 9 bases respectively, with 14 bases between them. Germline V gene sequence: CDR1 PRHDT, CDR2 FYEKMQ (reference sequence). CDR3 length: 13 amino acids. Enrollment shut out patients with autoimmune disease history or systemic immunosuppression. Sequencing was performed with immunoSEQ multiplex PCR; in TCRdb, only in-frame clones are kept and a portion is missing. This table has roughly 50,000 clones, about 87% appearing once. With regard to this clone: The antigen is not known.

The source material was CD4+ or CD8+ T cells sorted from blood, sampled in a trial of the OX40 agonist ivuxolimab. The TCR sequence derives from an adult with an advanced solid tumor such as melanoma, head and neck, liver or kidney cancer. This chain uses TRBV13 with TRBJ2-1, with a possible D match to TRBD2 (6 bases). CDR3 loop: CASSPAPGGEQFF. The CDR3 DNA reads TGTGCCAGCAGCCCCGCGCCCGGGGGTGAGCAGTTCTTC.